The clone carrying this T cell receptor beta chain was counted a few times. Its target is not known. This sample was included in a study of T cell responses to AZD1222 COVID-19 vaccine. Study-wide results and caveats: Only a handful of AZD1222 recipients, more than five in all, had baseline seropositivity. Across spike, vaccine-associated CD4 TCRs were found, dominant at 160-218 and 743-854. There were repertoire samples only from the period after the peak T cell response. A reported finding is that nearly half of spike-specific TCRs target unmutated variant regions.

Germline CDR1 SNHLY, CDR2 FYNNEI. V gave up 4 bases and J gave up 0 bases, with 9 bases separating them. The CDR3 is 15 residues long. TCRdb keeps only in-frame clones here, not all; method: immunoSEQ multiplex PCR. The top ten hold around 20% of the sample, which has 60,000 to 75,000 clones, roughly 88% seen once. This TCR was recovered from an adult in good health. The chain joins TRBV2 to TRBJ2-2; perhaps TRBD2 as D (5 bases). This material consisted of peripheral blood, taken on day 0 of AZD1222 vaccination. Written as DNA, the CDR3 is TGTGCCAGCAGTGTAGGGAGCGCGAACACCGGGGAGCTGTTTTTT. This encodes CASSVGSANTGELFF.